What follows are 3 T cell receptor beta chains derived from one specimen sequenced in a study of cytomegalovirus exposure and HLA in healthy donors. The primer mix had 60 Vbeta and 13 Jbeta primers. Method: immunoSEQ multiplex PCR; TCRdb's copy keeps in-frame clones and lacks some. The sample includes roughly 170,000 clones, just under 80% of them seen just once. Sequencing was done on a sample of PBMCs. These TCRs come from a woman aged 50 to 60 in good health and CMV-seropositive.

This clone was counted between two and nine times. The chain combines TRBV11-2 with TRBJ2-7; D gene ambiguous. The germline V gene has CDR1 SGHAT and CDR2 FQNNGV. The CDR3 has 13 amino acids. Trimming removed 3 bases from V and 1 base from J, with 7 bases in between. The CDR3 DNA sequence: TGTGCCAGCAGCTTCGGTCCGTCCTACGAGCAGTACTTC. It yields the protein CASSFGPSYEQYF.

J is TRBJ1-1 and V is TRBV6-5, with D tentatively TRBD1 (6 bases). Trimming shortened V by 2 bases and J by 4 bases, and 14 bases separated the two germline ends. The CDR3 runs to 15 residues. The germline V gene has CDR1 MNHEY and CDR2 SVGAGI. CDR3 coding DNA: TGTGCCAGCAGTTACCACCGCCAGGGGCGCACTGAAGCTTTCTTT. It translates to CASSYHRQGRTEAFF.

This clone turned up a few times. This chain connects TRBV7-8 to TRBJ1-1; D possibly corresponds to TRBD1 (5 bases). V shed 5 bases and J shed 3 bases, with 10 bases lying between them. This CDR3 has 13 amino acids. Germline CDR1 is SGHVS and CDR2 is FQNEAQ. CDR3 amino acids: CASSLETDTEAFF. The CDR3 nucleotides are TGTGCCAGCAGCCTGGAGACAGACACTGAAGCTTTCTTT. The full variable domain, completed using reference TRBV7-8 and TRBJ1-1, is GAGVSQSPRYKVAKRGQDVALRCDPISGHVSLFWYQQALGQGPEFLTYFQNEAQLDKSGLPSDRFFAERPEGSVSTLKIQRTQQEDSAVYLCASSLETDTEAFFGQGTRLTVV.